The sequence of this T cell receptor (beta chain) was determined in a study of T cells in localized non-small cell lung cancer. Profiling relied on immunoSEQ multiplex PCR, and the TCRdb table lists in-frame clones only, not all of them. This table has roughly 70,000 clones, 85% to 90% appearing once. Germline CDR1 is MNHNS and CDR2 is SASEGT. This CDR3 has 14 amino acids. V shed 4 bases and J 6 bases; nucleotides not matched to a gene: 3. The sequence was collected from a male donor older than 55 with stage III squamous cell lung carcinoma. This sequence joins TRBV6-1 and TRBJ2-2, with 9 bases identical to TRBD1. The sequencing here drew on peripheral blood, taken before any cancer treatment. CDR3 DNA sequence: TGTGCCAGCAGTGCGACAGGGGGGCCCGGGGAGCTGTTTTTT. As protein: CASSATGGPGELFF.